This TCR beta chain was identified in a study of CD8 T cells in ankylosing spondylitis. Study outcomes and limitations: Disease-linked clones proved CD8+ and comparatively uncommon in peripheral blood. There was a TCR beta motif, made of several highly homologous variants, that appeared characteristic of ankylosing spondylitis blood. It was reported that disease-linked clones were significantly enriched in matched ankylosing spondylitis synovial fluid.

In germline, CDR1 is SGHDT, CDR2 YYEEEE. Between the trimmed V and J ends, which lost 4 bases and 1 base, there was a span of 16 bases. CDR3 length equals 16 residues. This clonotype was seen many times. Its antigen is as yet unknown. Quantitative barcoded 5'-RACE was used to prepare TCR beta libraries. MiXCR was run by TCRdb on the 5' RACE reads, yielding one entry per CDR3 protein. The sample includes 200,000 to 250,000 distinct CDR3 sequences, about 11% of them seen just once. Sequencing was carried out using blood, either unsorted or a sorted T cell fraction (not recorded which). V usage is TRBV5-6 and J usage is TRBJ2-3; D gene unclear. The origin of this receptor is a male donor with ankylosing spondylitis or in good health (not recorded which). Here the CDR3 reads CASSEPGLIRTDTQYF. CDR3 DNA: TGTGCCAGCAGCGAACCCGGCCTCATCCGCACAGATACGCAGTATTTT.